At least ten counts were recorded for the clone carrying this TCR beta chain. This record comes from a study of low-dose radiotherapy and immunotherapy resistance in tumors. Whole-study context: In Cohort 2, 1 Gy per fraction was delivered every two weeks, for a total of 13 Gy over 26 weeks.

TCR amplification ran 20 PCR cycles using constant-region and V-primer adapter primers. By in vitro transcription, the isolated mRNA was amplified. TCRdb independently ran MiXCR on the reads; one entry per CDR3 protein. Of tens of thousands of distinct CDR3 sequences in the sample, about 12% were seen once. The time point was: before trial treatment. V shed 5 bases and J shed 6 bases, with 7 bases lying between them. This CDR3 is built from 12 residues. The clonotype was recovered from a female donor with ovarian cancer. The sample here was PBMCs, taken before treatment. The rearrangement uses TRBV12-3 or TRBV12-4 and TRBJ2-2; D not resolved. The CDR3 here is CASSLSPGELFF. CDR3 coding DNA: TGTGCCAGCAGTCTCTCCCCCGGGGAGCTGTTTTTT.